One and the same sample provided the 16 T cell receptor beta chains below, sequenced in a study of cytotoxic CD8 clonotypes in ibrutinib-treated CLL (dated by TCRdb to the early 2020s). Explained via the paper, the time point label denotes: approximately eleven months on ibrutinib. The library was obtained by the immunoSEQ multiplex PCR assay. Not all clones reach the TCRdb copy of this immuneACCESS table, which keeps in-frame sequences only. Checked studies attribute under half of the gap to unresolved V genes and leave the rest unexplained. Here the sample has just over 200,000 clones; more than 65% occur a single time. The leading ten clones occupy 5.5% to 6% of the sample. The input for sequencing was PBMCs, taken after 12 months of ibrutinib treatment. Every receptor here comes from a human donor with chronic lymphocytic leukemia.

J is TRBJ2-7 and V is TRBV5-4; no clear D. V gave up 2 bases and J gave up 2 bases, with 11 bases separating them. In germline, CDR1 is SGHNT, CDR2 YYREEE (reference sequence). CDR3 length: 14 amino acids. The CDR3 reads CASSFGWQAYEQYF. CDR3 DNA sequence: TGTGCCAGCAGCTTCGGTTGGCAGGCCTACGAGCAGTACTTC.

This clone occurred a few times. The chain couples TRBV19 to TRBJ1-2, with D uncertain. The CDR3 covers 13 residues. Germline V gives CDR1 LNHDA, CDR2 SQIVND (reference sequence). The ends were cut back, 8 bases at V and 4 bases at J, with 14 bases in the middle. The chain's CDR3 is CASESGLAYGYTF. The DNA of the CDR3 is TGTGCCAGTGAGTCTGGGTTAGCCTATGGCTACACCTTC.

The rearrangement uses TRBV28 and TRBJ2-7; TRBD2 is a possible D gene (6 bases). Germline V lookup: CDR1 MDHEN, CDR2 SYDVKM. V was shortened by 3 bases and J by 0 bases, with 12 bases between the two germline ends. The CDR3 has 15 residues. CDR3 coding DNA: TGTGCCAGCAGTTTTCCCCGGGAGACCTCCTACGAGCAGTACTTC. Translating it yields CASSFPRETSYEQYF.

This chain joins TRBV5-4 and TRBJ2-7; the match to TRBD1 covers 8 bases. The germline V gene encodes CDR1 SGHNT and CDR2 YYREEE (reference sequence). The CDR3 is 14 amino acids. V was clipped by 4 bases and J by 1 base; unmatched bases: 4. CDR3 in amino acids: CASSPRQGSYEQYF. Here the CDR3 DNA reads TGTGCCAGCAGCCCTAGACAGGGGTCCTACGAGCAGTACTTC.

The chain couples TRBV6-5 to TRBJ2-7; possible D gene TRBD1, 6 bases. Germline assignment: CDR1 MNHEY and CDR2 SVGAGI. This CDR3 is 16 amino acids long. Trimming took off 0 bases at V and 6 bases at J, with 18 bases between the two ends. Here the CDR3 reads CASSYSILQGVTEQYF. The CDR3 DNA reads TGTGCCAGCAGTTACTCGATATTACAGGGCGTTACCGAGCAGTACTTC.

J is TRBJ1-1 and V is TRBV7-2; D is uncertain. Germline-derived CDR1 and CDR2 are SGHTA and FQGNSA. Trimming shortened V by 6 bases and J by 0 bases, and 17 bases separated the two germline ends. The CDR3 is 16 amino acids. The CDR3 sequence is CASSPSWTFMNTEAFF. The CDR3 DNA reads TGTGCCAGCAGTCCTAGTTGGACCTTCATGAACACTGAAGCTTTCTTT.

The gene calls are TRBV28 and TRBJ1-5; the D is unclear. Trimming took 0 bases from V and 7 from J, leaving 4 bases between them. This CDR3 comprises 12 residues. CDR1 is MDHEN, CDR2 SYDVKM, per germline. The CDR3 loop is CASSLWGQPQHF. The CDR3 DNA reads as TGTGCCAGCAGTTTATGGGGGCAGCCCCAGCATTTT.

The chain recombines TRBV4-3 with TRBJ2-1; D unclear. The CDR3 length is 15 residues. Germline CDR1 LGHNA, CDR2 YSLEER. The V and J ends lost 0 bases and 1 base respectively, with 7 bases between them. The CDR3, as DNA: TGCGCCAGCAGCCAAGATTCGCAGTCCTACAATGAGCAGTTCTTC. This codes for CASSQDSQSYNEQFF.

The chain recombines TRBV18 with TRBJ2-2; 7 bases line up with TRBD1. The V gene's germline CDR1 is KGHSH and CDR2 LQKENI. J was trimmed by 6 bases and V by 1 base; bases with no gene match: 2. The CDR3 consists of 14 residues. The CDR3 region is CASSPQGAPGELFF. The CDR3 nucleotides read TGTGCCAGCTCACCACAGGGGGCCCCCGGGGAGCTGTTTTTT.

V is TRBV5-1 and J is TRBJ2-1; D is undetermined. CDR3 length equals 14 residues. Trimming removed 0 bases from V and 5 bases from J, with 9 bases in between. Germline CDR1 SGHRS, CDR2 YFSETQ. This CDR3 is CASSLALGNNEQFF. The CDR3 DNA follows: TGCGCCAGCAGCTTGGCCTTGGGAAACAATGAGCAGTTCTTC.

The chain couples TRBV19 to TRBJ1-4, with TRBD1 matching 7 bases. Looked up from germline, CDR1 is LNHDA and CDR2 is SQIVND (reference sequence). The CDR3 extends over 13 amino acids. Losses at the gene ends were 9 bases for V and 5 bases for J; bases not matched to a gene: 6. CDR3 in amino acids: CASRDRENEKLFF. DNA of the CDR3: TGTGCCAGCCGGGACAGAGAAAATGAAAAACTGTTTTTT.

V and J are TRBV6-1 and TRBJ2-3; D remains unclear. With 3 bases removed from V and 2 bases from J, the gap between germline ends came to 9 bases. The CDR3 is 14 residues long. Per germline, CDR1 MNHNS and CDR2 SASEGT. The CDR3: CASSEGSHTDTQYF. The CDR3 bases are TGTGCCAGCAGTGAGGGCAGCCACACAGATACGCAGTATTTT.

The rearrangement uses TRBV2 and TRBJ1-2, with D perhaps matching TRBD1 (6 bases). The CDR3 runs to 15 residues. Germline assignment: CDR1 SNHLY and CDR2 FYNNEI. V was pared by 7 bases and J by 3 bases, with 18 bases between. The chain's CDR3 is CASTAGGAGYYGYTF. Here the CDR3 DNA reads TGTGCCAGCACCGCGGGGGGGGCGGGTTACTATGGCTACACCTTC.

The rearrangement uses TRBV28 and TRBJ1-6, with a weak D call TRBD1 (5 bases). Germline V gene data show CDR1 as MDHEN and CDR2 as SYDVKM. V lost 7 bases to trimming and J lost 5 bases, with 15 bases between them. The CDR3 has 15 residues. CDR3 amino acids: CASTLRGRNNSPLHF. For the CDR3, the DNA is TGTGCCAGCACCCTGAGGGGACGGAATAATTCACCCCTCCACTTT.

Regarding this clone: Different DNA sequences within this sample yield the same CDR3. Here the CDR3 DNA reads TGTGCCAGCAGCCCGACAGGGTCCTACGAGCAGTACTTC. The encoded protein is CASSPTGSYEQYF. The J gene is TRBJ2-7, the V gene TRBV6-6; 7 nucleotides match TRBD1. CDR3 length: 13 amino acids. Germline V gene sequence: CDR1 MNHNY, CDR2 SVGAGI (reference sequence). Trimming at V came to 6 bases and at J to 1 base, leaving 3 bases not matched to a gene.

This clone has just one count. The sample contains more than one DNA sequence encoding this CDR3. J is TRBJ1-1 and V is TRBV6-6; unclear D gene. V was cut by 8 bases and J by 1 base, with 5 bases left in between. This CDR3 spans 11 amino acids. The germline V gene has CDR1 MNHNY and CDR2 SVGAGI (reference sequence). The CDR3 DNA reads TGTGCCAGCGGAGGGAACACTGAAGCTTTCTTT. Translated: CASGGNTEAFF.